The 10 T cell receptor beta chains below come from one sample, sequenced in a study of early T cells in non-severe SARS-CoV-2 infection. In TCRdb, the 5' RACE reads were re-called with MiXCR into one record per CDR3 protein. The top ten hold over 2.5% of the sample, which has about 53,000 distinct CDR3 sequences, 9% to 15% seen once. The starting material was whole blood, obtained at baseline. The receptors shown here come from an adult who was a healthcare worker with PCR-confirmed SARS-CoV-2 infection or an uninfected control (not recorded which).

CDR3 protein: CASSAWGNQPQHF. In nucleotides, the CDR3 is TGTGCCAGCAGCGCCTGGGGCAATCAGCCCCAGCATTTT. The chain couples TRBV9 to TRBJ1-5; D is unresolved. The CDR3 runs to 13 residues. CDR1 is SGDLS and CDR2 is YYNGEE in the germline V gene. Deletions cut 3 bases from V and 2 bases from J, with 6 bases between.

This clonotype has more than one count but fewer than ten. The V gene is TRBV7-2, the J gene TRBJ2-7; D gene ambiguous. Per germline, CDR1 SGHTA and CDR2 FQGNSA. V lost 5 bases and J lost 7, with 18 bases in between. The CDR3 runs to 14 residues. CDR3 sequence (DNA): TGTGCCAGCAGCCCCCCGACATCTCCTTGGGAGCAGTACTTC. Its protein is CASSPPTSPWEQYF.

V gene TRBV6-6 combines with J gene TRBJ2-7; 10 bases fit TRBD2. V lost 7 bases, J lost 6 bases, and 9 bases stayed unmatched. The CDR3 loop spans 14 amino acids. Germline V gene lookup returns CDR1 MNHNY and CDR2 SVGAGI (reference sequence). For the CDR3, the DNA is TGTGCCAGCAACGCGAGGGCTAGCGGGAGCGAGCAGTACTTC. It encodes CASNARASGSEQYF.

This clonotype was recorded at least ten times. DNA for the CDR3: TGCGCCAGCAGCCCCACCCCCCGAGCGGGAATCTCCTACGAGCAGTACTTC. Encoded protein: CASSPTPRAGISYEQYF. The chain uses TRBV10-2 and TRBJ2-7; 7 bases line up with TRBD2. CDR3 length: 17 residues. Germline V gene lookup returns CDR1 WSHSY and CDR2 SAAADI. J gave up 0 bases and V 6 bases, and 14 bases lay outside the gene matches.

The rearrangement joins TRBV11-2 to TRBJ1-1; D not resolved. Germline V gene sequence: CDR1 SGHAT, CDR2 FQNNGV. Trimming removed 1 base at V and 3 bases at J, with 15 bases between. The CDR3 is made up of 16 amino acids. The CDR3 protein is CASSLVLGRRDTEAFF. The CDR3 DNA reads as TGTGCCAGCAGCTTAGTCCTGGGCCGGAGGGACACTGAAGCTTTCTTT. Variable domain in full (rest from reference TRBV11-2 and TRBJ1-1): EAGVAQSPRYKIIEKRQSVAFWCNPISGHATLYWYQQILGQGPKLLIQFQNNGVVDDSQLPKDRFSAERLKGVDSTLKIQPAKLEDSAVYLCASSLVLGRRDTEAFFGQGTRLTVV.

In this sample, this clonotype turned up a few times. This chain joins TRBV6-4 and TRBJ1-6, with 9 bases that match TRBD1. The germline CDR1 and CDR2 sequences are MRHNA and SNTAGT. V dropped 3 bases and J dropped 8; count of bases not matched to a gene: 8. The CDR3 runs 16 residues. CDR3 in DNA: TGTGCCAGCAGTGAACAGGGACAGGGATTACATTCACCCCTCCACTTT. This codes for CASSEQGQGLHSPLHF.

The table lists this clonotype with many counts. V is TRBV20-1 and J is TRBJ2-3, with 7 positions matching TRBD2. This CDR3 is 13 amino acids long. Germline CDR1 DFQATT, CDR2 SNEGSKA (reference sequence). Trimming cost V 6 bases and J 0 bases; bases outside gene matches: 3. The CDR3 DNA reads as TGCAGTGCGGGAGGGCTCAGCACAGATACGCAGTATTTT. This codes for CSAGGLSTDTQYF.

Remarks on this clonotype: This CDR3 is missing its conserved last phenylalanine or tryptophan, likely due to a read error. The V call is TRBV10-3, the J call TRBJ2-5; D perhaps matches TRBD2 (6 bases). The CDR3 sequence is 12 residues long. The V gene lost 8 bases and the J gene lost 5 bases, with 12 bases spanning the gap. CDR1 and CDR2 (germline): ENHRY, SYGVKD. The CDR3 nucleotides are TGTGCCATCGGGGGGACGACGGAGACCCAGTACTAC. Translated: CAIGGTTETQYY.

The chain carries TRBV11-2 and TRBJ2-1; D might be TRBD2 (5 bases). Germline V CDR1 and CDR2: SGHAT, FQNNGV. CDR3 length: 13 residues. V lost 5 bases and J lost 8, with 13 bases in between. The CDR3: CASSVSVADEQFF. The CDR3 nucleotides read TGTGCCAGCAGCGTTAGCGTCGCGGATGAGCAGTTCTTC.

The rearrangement uses TRBV10-3 and TRBJ1-6; D possibly corresponds to TRBD1 (5 bases). Germline loops: CDR1 ENHRY, CDR2 SYGVKD. Trimming left V 11 bases short and J 7 bases short, with 15 bases between. CDR3 length: 13 amino acids. The CDR3 DNA is TGTGCCGCTTCTATAGGGGCGAATTCACCCCTCCACTTT. Amino acids: CAASIGANSPLHF.